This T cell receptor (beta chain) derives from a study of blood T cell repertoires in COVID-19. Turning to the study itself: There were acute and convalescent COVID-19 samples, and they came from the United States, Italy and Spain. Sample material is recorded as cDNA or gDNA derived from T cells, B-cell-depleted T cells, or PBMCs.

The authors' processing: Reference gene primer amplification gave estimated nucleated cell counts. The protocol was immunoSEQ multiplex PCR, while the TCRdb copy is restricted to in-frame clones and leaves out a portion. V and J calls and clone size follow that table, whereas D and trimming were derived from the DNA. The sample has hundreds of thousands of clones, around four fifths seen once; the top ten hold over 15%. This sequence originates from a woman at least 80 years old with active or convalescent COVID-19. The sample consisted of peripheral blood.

The DNA for the CDR3 is TGTGCCAGCAGCTTAGAGTCCATTAATCAGCCCCAGCATTTT. Translated: CASSLESINQPQHF. V usage is TRBV11-2 and J usage is TRBJ1-5, with no clear D. The CDR3 runs to 14 residues. Trimming removed 0 bases from V and 4 bases from J, with 7 bases in between. Germline V gene lookup returns CDR1 SGHAT and CDR2 FQNNGV.